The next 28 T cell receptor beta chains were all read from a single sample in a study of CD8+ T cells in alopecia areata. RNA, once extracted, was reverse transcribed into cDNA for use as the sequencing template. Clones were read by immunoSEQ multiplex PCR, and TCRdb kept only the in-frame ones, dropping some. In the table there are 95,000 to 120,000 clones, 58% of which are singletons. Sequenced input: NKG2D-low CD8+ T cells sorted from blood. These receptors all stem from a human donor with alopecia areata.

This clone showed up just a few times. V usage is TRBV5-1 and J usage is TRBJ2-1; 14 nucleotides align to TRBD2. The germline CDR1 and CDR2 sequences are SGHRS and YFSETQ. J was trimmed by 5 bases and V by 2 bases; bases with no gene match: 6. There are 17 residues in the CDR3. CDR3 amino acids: CASSFWTSGRPNNEQFF. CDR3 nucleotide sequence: TGCGCCAGCAGCTTCTGGACTAGCGGGAGGCCTAACAATGAGCAGTTCTTC.

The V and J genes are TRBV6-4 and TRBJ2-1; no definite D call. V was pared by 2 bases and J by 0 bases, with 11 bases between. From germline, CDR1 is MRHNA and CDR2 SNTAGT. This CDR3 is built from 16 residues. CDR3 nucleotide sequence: TGTGCCAGCAGTGACAGCGCAGCGAGCTCCTACAATGAGCAGTTCTTC. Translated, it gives CASSDSAASSYNEQFF.

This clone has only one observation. The CDR3 region has the DNA TGCGCCAGCAGCTTACGGGACAGGGGGCTTGACGAGCAGTACTTC. This gives the protein CASSLRDRGLDEQYF. The V call is TRBV5-1, the J call TRBJ2-7, with 12 bases lining up with TRBD1. CDR1 and CDR2 (germline): SGHRS, YFSETQ. J lost 5 bases, V lost 2 bases, and 5 bases had no gene match. This CDR3 contains 15 residues.

CDR3 nucleotide sequence: TGTGCCAGCAGTGGACAGGGGAACACTGAAGCTTTCTTT. Amino acids: CASSGQGNTEAFF. The genes are TRBV27 and TRBJ1-1, with 8 bases aligning to TRBD1. There are 13 residues in the CDR3. Germline V gene data show CDR1 as MNHEY and CDR2 as SMNVEV (reference sequence). Unmatched junction bases numbered 0, after V lost 5 bases and J lost 1 base.

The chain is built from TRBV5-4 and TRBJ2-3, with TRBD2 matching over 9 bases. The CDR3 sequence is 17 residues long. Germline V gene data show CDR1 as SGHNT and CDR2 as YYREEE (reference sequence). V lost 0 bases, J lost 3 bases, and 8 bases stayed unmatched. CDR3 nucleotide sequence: TGTGCCAGCAGCTTGGGGGTAGCGGGAGAGAGAACAGATACGCAGTATTTT. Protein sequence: CASSLGVAGERTDTQYF.

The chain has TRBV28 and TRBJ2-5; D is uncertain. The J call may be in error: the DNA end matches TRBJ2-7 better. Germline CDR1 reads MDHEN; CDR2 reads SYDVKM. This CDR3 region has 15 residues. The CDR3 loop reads CASSLMTLKDYEQYF. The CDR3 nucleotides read TGTGCCAGCAGTTTAATGACCCTAAAGGATTACGAGCAGTACTTC.

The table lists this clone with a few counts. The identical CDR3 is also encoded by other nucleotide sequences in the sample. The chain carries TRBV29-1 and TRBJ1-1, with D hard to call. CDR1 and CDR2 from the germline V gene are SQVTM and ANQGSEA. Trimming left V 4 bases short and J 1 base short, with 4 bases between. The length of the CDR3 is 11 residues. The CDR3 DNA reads TGCAGCGTTGTATCGAACACTGAAGCTTTCTTT. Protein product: CSVVSNTEAFF.

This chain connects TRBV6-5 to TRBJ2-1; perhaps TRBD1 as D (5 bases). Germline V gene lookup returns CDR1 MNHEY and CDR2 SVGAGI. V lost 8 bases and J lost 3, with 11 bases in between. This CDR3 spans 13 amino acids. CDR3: CASQRGGYNEQFF. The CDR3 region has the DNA TGTGCCAGCCAAAGGGGTGGCTACAATGAGCAGTTCTTC.

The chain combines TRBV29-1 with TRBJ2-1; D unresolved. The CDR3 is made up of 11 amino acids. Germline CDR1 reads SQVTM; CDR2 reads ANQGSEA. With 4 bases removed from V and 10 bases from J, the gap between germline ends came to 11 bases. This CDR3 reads CSVGPDREQFF. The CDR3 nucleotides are TGCAGCGTTGGTCCAGATAGGGAGCAGTTCTTC.

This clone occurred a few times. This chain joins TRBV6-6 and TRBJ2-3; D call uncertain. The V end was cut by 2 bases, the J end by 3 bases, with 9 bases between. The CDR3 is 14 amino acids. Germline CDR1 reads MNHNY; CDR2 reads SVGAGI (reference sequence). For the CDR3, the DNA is TGTGCCAGCAGTTACGCCAGTAGGACAGATACGCAGTATTTT. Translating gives CASSYASRTDTQYF.

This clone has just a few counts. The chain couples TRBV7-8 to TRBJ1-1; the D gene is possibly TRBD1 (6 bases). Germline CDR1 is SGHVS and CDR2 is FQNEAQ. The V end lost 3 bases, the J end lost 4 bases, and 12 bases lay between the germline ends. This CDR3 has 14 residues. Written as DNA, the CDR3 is TGTGCCAGCAGCTTCTCGGGGGCGGGCACTGAAGCTTTCTTT. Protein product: CASSFSGAGTEAFF.

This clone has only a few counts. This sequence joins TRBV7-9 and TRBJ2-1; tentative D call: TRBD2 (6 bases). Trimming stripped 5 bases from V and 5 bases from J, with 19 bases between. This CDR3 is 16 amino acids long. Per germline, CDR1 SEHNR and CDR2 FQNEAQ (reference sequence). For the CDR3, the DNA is TGTGCCAGCAGCCCAGAGCGACTAGTATCTCACAATGAGCAGTTCTTC. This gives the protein CASSPERLVSHNEQFF.

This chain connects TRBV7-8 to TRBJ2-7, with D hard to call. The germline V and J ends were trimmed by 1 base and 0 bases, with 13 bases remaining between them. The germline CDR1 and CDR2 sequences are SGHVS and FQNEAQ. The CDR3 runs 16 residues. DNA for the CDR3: TGTGCCAGCAGCTTAGTTCCAGTATCTAGCTCCTACGAGCAGTACTTC. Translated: CASSLVPVSSSYEQYF.

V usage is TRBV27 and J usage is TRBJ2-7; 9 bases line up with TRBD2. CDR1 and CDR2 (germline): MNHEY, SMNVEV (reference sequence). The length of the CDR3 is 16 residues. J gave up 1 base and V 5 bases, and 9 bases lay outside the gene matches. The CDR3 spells CASSPTPAGGSYEQYF. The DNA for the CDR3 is TGTGCCAGCAGTCCGACGCCGGCGGGAGGGTCCTACGAGCAGTACTTC.

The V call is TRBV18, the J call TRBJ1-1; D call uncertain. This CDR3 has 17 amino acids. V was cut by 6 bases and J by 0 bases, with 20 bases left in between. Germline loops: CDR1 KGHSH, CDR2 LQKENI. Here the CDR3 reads CASSQGFRRQMNTEAFF. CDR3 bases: TGTGCCAGCTCTCAAGGTTTTAGGCGACAAATGAACACTGAAGCTTTCTTT.

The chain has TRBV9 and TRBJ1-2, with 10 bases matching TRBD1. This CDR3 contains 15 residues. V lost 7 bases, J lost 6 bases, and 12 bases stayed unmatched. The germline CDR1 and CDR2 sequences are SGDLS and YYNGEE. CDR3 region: CASGTGDPPPDGYTF. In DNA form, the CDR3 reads TGTGCCAGCGGGACAGGGGATCCCCCACCAGATGGCTACACCTTC.

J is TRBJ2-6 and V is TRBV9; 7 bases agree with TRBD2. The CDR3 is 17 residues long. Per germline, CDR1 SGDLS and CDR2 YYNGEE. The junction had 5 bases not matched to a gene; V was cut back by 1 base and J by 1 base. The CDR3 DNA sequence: TGTGCCAGCAGCGTAAAGCGGGATGGGTCTGGGGCCAACGTCCTGACTTTC. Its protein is CASSVKRDGSGANVLTF.

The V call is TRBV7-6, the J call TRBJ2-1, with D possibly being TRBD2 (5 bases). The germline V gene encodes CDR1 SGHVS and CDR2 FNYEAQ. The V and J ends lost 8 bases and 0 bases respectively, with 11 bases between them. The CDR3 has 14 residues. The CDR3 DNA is TGTGCCAGCGCCCGGGGAAGCTCCTACAATGAGCAGTTCTTC. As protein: CASARGSSYNEQFF.

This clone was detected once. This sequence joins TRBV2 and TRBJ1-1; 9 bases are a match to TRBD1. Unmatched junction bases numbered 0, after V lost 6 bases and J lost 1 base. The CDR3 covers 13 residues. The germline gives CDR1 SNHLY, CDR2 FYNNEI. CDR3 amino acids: CASRQGANTEAFF. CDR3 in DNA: TGTGCCAGCAGACAGGGGGCGAACACTGAAGCTTTCTTT.

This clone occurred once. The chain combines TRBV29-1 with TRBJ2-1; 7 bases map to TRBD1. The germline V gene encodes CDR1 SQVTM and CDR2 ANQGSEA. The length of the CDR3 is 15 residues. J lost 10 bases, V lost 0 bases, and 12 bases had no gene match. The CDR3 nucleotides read TGCAGCGTTGAAGATGGTGAGGGGGCGATGTGGGAGCAGTTCTTC. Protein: CSVEDGEGAMWEQFF.

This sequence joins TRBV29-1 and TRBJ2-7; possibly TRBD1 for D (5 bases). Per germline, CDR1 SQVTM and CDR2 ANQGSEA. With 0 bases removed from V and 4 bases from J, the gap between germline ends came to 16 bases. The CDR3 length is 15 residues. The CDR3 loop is CSVEDLAGRQYEQYF. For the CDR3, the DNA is TGCAGCGTTGAAGATTTGGCAGGGCGACAATACGAGCAGTACTTC.

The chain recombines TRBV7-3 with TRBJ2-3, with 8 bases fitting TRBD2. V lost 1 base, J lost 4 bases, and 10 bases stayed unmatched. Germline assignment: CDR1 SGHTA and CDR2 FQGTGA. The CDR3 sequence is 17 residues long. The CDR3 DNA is TGTGCCAGCAGCTTAATCGGTGGCGGGAGGCATTCAGATACGCAGTATTTT. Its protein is CASSLIGGGRHSDTQYF.

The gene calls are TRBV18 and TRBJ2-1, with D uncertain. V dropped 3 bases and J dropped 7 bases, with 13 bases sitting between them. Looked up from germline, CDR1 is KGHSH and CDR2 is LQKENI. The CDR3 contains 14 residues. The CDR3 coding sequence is TGTGCCAGCTCACCTTCCCGTGGGCGTAATGAGCAGTTCTTC. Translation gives CASSPSRGRNEQFF.

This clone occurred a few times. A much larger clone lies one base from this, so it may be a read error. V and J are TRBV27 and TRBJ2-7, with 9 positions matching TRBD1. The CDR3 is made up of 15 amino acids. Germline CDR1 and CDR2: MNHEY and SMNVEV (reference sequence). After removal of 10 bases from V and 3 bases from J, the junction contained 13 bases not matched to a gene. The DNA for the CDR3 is TGTGCCACACGGACAGGGGCGGGAAAGCTCTACGAGCAGTACTTC. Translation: CATRTGAGKLYEQYF.

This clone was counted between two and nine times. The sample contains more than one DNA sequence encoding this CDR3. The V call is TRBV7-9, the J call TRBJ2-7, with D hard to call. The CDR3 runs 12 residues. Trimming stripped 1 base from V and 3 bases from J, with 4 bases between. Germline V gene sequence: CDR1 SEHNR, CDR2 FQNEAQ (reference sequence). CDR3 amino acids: CASSLGFYEQYF. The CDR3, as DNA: TGTGCCAGCAGCTTAGGCTTCTACGAGCAGTACTTC. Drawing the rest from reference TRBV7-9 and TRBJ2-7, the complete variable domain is DTGVSQNPRHKITKRGQNVTFRCDPISEHNRLYWYRQTLGQGPEFLTYFQNEAQLEKSRLLSDRFSAERPKGSFSTLEIQRTEQGDSAMYLCASSLGFYEQYFGPGTRLTVT.

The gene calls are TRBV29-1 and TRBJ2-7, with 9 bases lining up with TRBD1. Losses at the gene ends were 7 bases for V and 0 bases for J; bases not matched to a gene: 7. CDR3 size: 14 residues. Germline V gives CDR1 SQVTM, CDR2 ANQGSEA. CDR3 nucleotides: TGCAGCGCACACGGGACAGGGAACTCCTACGAGCAGTACTTC. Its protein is CSAHGTGNSYEQYF.

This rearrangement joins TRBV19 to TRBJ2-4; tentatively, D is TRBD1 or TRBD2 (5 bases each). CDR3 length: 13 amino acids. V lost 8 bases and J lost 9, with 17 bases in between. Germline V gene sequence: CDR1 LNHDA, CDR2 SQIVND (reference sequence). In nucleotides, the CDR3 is TGTGCCAGTGGGACCCCCACACCCCTCATTCAGTACTTC. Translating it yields CASGTPTPLIQYF.

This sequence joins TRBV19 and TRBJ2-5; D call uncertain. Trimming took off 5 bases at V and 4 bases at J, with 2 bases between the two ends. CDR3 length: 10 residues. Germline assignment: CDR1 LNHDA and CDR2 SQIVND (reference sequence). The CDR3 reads CASSGETQYF. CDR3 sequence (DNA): TGTGCCAGTAGTGGAGAGACCCAGTACTTC.